This T cell receptor (beta chain) stems from a study of cytomegalovirus exposure and HLA in healthy donors. Regarding this clone: Its antigen is unidentified.

PCR was performed using 60 Vbeta and 13 Jbeta primers. Original handling: Some 11 million of the 80 million or so unique TCR beta chains counted in a later analysis were shared. Only in-frame clones appear in the TCRdb table, and some are missing; sequencing was by immunoSEQ multiplex PCR. That table is the source of V, J and clone size, and D and trimming were worked out from the DNA. This sample yields fewer than 350,000 clones, of which about 90% are seen a single time; approximately 2.2% belongs to the top ten. CDR3 length: 15 amino acids. The V gene's germline CDR1 is MGHDK and CDR2 SYGVNS. With 2 bases clipped from V and 3 bases from J, the junction kept 0 bases outside the gene matches. Study-wide findings and caveats: Later analysis associated a missense DCLRE1C variant with TCR beta V- and J-gene trimming.

The clonotype originates from a woman aged 18-29 years in good health and CMV-seronegative. Sequenced: PBMCs. The chain carries TRBV25-1 and TRBJ2-4, with 11 bases matching TRBD2. CDR3 in DNA: TGTGCCAGCAGTGAACTAGCGGGGGGCAAAAACATTCAGTACTTC. Translated: CASSELAGGKNIQYF.